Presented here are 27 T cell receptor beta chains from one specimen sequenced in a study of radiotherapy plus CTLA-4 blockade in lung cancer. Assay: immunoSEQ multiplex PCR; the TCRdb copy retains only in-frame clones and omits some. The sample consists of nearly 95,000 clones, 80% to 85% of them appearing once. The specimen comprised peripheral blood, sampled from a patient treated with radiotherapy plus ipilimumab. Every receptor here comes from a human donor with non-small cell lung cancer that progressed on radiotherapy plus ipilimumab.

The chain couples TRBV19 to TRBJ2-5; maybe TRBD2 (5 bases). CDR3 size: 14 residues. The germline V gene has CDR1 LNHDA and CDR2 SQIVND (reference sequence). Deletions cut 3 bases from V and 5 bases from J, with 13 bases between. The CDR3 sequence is CASSIATSGETQYF. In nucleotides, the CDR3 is TGTGCCAGTAGTATTGCTACCTCGGGGGAGACCCAGTACTTC.

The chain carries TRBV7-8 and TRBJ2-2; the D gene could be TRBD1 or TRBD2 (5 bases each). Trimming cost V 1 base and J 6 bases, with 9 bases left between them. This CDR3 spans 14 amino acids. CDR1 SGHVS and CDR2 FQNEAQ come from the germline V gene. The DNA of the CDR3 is TGTGCCAGCAGCTTAGTGGGGGTTGCCGGGGAGCTGTTTTTT. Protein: CASSLVGVAGELFF.

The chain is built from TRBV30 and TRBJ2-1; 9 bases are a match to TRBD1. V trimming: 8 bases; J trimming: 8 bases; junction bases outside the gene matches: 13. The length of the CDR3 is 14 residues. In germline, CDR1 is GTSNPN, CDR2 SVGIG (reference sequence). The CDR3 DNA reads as TGTGCCGGGGGGGGAGGGGACAGGGAGGATGAGCAGTTCTTC. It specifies CAGGGGDREDEQFF.

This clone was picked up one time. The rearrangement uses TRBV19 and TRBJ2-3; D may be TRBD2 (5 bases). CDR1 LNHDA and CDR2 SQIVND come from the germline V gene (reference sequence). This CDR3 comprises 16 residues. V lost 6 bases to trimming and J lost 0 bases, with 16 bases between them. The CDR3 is CASRRSGGLSTDTQYF. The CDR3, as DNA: TGTGCCAGTAGGAGGTCTGGCGGGCTTAGCACAGATACGCAGTATTTT.

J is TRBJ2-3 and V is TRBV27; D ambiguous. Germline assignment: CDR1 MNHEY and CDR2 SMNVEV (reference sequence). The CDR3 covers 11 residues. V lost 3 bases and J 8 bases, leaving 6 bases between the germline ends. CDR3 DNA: TGTGCCAGCAGTTTTAGTAGTACGCAGTATTTT. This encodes CASSFSSTQYF.

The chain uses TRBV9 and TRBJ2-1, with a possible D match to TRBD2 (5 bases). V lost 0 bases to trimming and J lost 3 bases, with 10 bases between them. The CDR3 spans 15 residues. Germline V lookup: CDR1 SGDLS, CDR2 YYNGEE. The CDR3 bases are TGTGCCAGCAGCGTAGGCGGAGGAATCTACAATGAGCAGTTCTTC. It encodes CASSVGGGIYNEQFF. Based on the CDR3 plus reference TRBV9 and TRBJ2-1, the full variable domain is DSGVTQTPKHLITATGQRVTLRCSPRSGDLSVYWYQQSLDQGLQFLIQYYNGEERAKGNILERFSAQQFPDLHSELNLSSLELGDSALYFCASSVGGGIYNEQFFGPGTRLTVL.

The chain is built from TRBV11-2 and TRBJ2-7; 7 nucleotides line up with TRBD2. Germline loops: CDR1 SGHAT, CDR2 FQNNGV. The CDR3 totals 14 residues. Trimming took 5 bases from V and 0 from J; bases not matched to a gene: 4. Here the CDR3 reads CASSPGGFSYEQYF. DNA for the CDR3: TGTGCCAGCAGCCCCGGGGGGTTCTCCTACGAGCAGTACTTC.

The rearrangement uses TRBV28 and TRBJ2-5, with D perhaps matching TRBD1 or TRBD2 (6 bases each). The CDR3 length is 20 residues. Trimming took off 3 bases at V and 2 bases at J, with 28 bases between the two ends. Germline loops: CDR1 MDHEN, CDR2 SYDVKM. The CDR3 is CASSFLTGRDPEGVQETQYF. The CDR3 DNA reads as TGTGCCAGCAGTTTTCTTACCGGGAGAGACCCAGAGGGGGTACAAGAGACCCAGTACTTC.

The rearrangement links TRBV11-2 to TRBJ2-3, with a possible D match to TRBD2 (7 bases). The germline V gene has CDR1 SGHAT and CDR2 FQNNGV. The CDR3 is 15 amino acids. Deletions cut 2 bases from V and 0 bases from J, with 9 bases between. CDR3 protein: CASSLRGGSTDTQYF. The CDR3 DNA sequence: TGTGCCAGCAGCTTAAGGGGGGGAAGCACAGATACGCAGTATTTT.

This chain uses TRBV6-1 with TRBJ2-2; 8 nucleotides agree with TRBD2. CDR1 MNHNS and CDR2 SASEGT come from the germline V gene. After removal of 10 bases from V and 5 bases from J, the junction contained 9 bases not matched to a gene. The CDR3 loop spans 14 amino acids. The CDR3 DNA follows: TGTGCCATCGCAGAAGCGGGAGAAACCGGGGAGCTGTTTTTT. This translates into CAIAEAGETGELFF.

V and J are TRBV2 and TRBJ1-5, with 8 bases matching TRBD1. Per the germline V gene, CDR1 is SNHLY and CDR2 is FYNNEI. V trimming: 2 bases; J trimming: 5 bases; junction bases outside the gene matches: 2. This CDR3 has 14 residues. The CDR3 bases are TGTGCCAGCAGTGAAACAGGGGGTGATCAGCCCCAGCATTTT. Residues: CASSETGGDQPQHF.

The CDR3 DNA sequence: TGTGCCAGCAGCTTATCAGGGGGCGGTCAGCCCCAGCATTTT. Encoded protein: CASSLSGGGQPQHF. V gene TRBV7-8 combines with J gene TRBJ1-5; 8 nucleotides align to TRBD1. J gave up 6 bases and V 2 bases, and 3 bases lay outside the gene matches. The CDR3 length is 14 residues. Germline values: CDR1 SGHVS, CDR2 FQNEAQ.

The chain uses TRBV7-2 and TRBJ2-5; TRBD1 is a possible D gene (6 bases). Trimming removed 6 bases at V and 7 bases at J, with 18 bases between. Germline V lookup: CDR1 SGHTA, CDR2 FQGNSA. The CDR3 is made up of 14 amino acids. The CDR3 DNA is TGTGCCAGCAGTCGACAGGCAGAGGGGATGACCCAGTACTTC. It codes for CASSRQAEGMTQYF.

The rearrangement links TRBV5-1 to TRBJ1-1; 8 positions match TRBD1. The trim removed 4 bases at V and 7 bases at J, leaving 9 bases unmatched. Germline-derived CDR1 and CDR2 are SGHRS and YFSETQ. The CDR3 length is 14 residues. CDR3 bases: TGCGCCAGCAGCCCGGAGGGGACAGGCGGTGAAGCTTTCTTT. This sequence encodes CASSPEGTGGEAFF.

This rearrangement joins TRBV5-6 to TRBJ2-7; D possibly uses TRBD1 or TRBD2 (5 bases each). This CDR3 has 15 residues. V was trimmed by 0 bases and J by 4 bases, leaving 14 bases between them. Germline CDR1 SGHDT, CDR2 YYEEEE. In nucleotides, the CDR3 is TGTGCCAGCAGCTTGGTGGCAGGGAGTCCTTACGAGCAGTACGTC. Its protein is CASSLVAGSPYEQYV.

In DNA form, the CDR3 reads TGCGCCAGCAGCCAAACCCCGGGACAGGCCGACTATGGCTACACCTTC. It yields the protein CASSQTPGQADYGYTF. The rearrangement joins TRBV4-1 to TRBJ1-2; TRBD1 matches at 8 bases. This CDR3 has 16 residues. The germline gives CDR1 MGHRA, CDR2 YSYEKL. The ends lost 2 bases at V and 3 bases at J; junction bases unmatched: 8.

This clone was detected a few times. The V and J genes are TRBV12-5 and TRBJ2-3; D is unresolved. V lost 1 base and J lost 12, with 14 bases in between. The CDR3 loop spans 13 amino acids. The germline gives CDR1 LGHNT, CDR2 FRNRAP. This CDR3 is CASGLDLPGSQYF. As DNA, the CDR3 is TGTGCTAGTGGTTTGGACCTCCCAGGATCACAGTATTTT.

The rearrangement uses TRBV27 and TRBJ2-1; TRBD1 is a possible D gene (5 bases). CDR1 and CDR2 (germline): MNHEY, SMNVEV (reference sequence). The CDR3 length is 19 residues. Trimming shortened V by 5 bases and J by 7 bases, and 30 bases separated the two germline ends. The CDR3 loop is CASSPTTFGASSKLNEQFF. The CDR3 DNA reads TGTGCCAGCAGTCCGACCACCTTTGGGGCATCATCGAAATTAAATGAGCAGTTCTTC.

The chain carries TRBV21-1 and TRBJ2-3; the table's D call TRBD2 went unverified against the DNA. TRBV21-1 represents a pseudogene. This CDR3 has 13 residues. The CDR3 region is CASSPSNPDTQYF. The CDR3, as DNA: TGTGCCAGCAGCCCGTCTAACCCAGATACGCAGTATTTT.

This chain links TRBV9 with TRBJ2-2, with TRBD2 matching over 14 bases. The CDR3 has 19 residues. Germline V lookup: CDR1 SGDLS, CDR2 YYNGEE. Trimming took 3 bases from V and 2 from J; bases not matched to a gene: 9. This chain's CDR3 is CASSAPGGLAGDNTGELFF. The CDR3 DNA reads TGTGCCAGCAGCGCTCCTGGGGGACTAGCGGGAGATAACACCGGGGAGCTGTTTTTT.

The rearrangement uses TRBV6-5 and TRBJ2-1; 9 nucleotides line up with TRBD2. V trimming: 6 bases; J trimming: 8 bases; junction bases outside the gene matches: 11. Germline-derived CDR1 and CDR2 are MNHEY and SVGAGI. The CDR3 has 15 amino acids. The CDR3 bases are TGTGCCAGCAGCCGACTAGCGGTCCCGGATCATGAGCAGTTCTTC. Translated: CASSRLAVPDHEQFF.

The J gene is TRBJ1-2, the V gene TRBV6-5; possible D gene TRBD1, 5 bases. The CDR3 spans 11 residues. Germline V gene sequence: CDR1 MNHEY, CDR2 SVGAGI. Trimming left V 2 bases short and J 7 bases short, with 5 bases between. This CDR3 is CASSYGAGYTF. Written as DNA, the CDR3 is TGTGCCAGCAGTTACGGGGCTGGCTACACCTTC.

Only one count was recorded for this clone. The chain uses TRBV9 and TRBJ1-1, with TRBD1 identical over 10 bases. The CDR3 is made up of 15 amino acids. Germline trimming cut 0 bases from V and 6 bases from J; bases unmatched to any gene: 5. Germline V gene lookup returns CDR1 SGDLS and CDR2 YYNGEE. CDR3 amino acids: CASSVGTGGLAEAFF. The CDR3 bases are TGTGCCAGCAGCGTAGGGACAGGGGGTCTCGCTGAAGCTTTCTTT.

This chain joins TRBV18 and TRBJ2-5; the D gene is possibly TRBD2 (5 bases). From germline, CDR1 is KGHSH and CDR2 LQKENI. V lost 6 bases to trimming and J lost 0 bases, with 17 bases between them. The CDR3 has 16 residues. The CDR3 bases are TGTGCCAGCTCCCCGACTAACATAAACCACCAAGAGACCCAGTACTTC. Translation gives CASSPTNINHQETQYF.

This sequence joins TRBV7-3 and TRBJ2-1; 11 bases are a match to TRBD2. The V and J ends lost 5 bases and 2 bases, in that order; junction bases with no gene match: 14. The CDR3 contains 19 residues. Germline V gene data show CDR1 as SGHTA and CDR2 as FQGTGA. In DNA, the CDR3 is TGTGCCAGCAGCCCCTGGGGTAGCGGGAGGGCCGAAGCCTACAATGAGCAGTTCTTC. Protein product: CASSPWGSGRAEAYNEQFF.

The CDR3 coding sequence is TGTGCCAGCAGCACAAACTGGGGTACCGGGGCCAACGTCCTGACTTTC. It translates to CASSTNWGTGANVLTF. The chain recombines TRBV5-4 with TRBJ2-6, with no clear D. The V gene lost 4 bases and the J gene lost 4 bases, with 15 bases spanning the gap. There are 16 residues in the CDR3. Germline assignment: CDR1 SGHNT and CDR2 YYREEE (reference sequence). Together with reference TRBV5-4 and TRBJ2-6, the CDR3 gives the full variable domain: ETGVTQSPTHLIKTRGQQVTLRCSSQSGHNTVSWYQQALGQGPQFIFQYYREEENGRGNFPPRFSGLQFPNYSSELNVNALELDDSALYLCASSTNWGTGANVLTFGAGSRLTVL.

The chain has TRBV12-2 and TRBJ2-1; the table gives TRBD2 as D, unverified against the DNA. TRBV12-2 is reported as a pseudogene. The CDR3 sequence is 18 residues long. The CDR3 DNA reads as TGTGCAAGTCGCTTAGTGTCCCAATGGCTAGCGGACCACAATGAGCAGTTCTTC. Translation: CASRLVSQWLADHNEQFF.